This T cell receptor (beta chain) originates from a study of blood T cell repertoires in COVID-19 (TCRdb year 2020). Study-level background: Samples covering the acute and convalescent phases of COVID-19 were provided by collaborators in the United States, Italy and Spain. Subjects who had been exposed to COVID-19, were actively infected with it, or had recovered from it provided the deeply sampled blood TCRbeta repertoires that made up the dataset. HLA class I and class II types, where available, came from metadata supplied by the sample provider rather than from assay-based typing. The material from the prospective study consisted of cDNA or gDNA derived from T cells, B-cell-depleted T cells, or PBMCs. The repertoires were made available in a free public database intended to serve as a resource for research on the immune response to SARS-CoV-2. A de-identified subject ID, COVID-19 status, age in years and sex were almost always included in the sample metadata. Samples came from the ongoing ImmuneRACE study (first 160 participants) plus 1,254 subjects from 6 global collaborators.

In the case of this clone: Its recognized antigen is unknown. Base qualities are missing; no much larger clone stands one base away.

In the prospective study, participants were roughly 18 to 95 years old, resided in around 25 geographic areas of the United States, and were enrolled through a virtual design. In the prospective study, participants were assigned to cohorts based on the clinical history participants reported in a screening survey and a study questionnaire. Recovered participants in ImmuneRACE Cohort 3 were defined as having two consecutive negative NP/OP PCR tests, clearance from a healthcare professional, or resolution of symptoms. In the prospective study, mobile phlebotomists collected whole blood, serum and a nasopharyngeal or oropharyngeal swab from each participant. Over a 2-month period, participants in the prospective study had the option of providing additional blood draws and questionnaires. Blood samples from the prospective study were shipped frozen or at room temperature prior to DNA extraction. Study-wide findings and limitations: The quantity of clinical and demographic metadata differed by source and by participant and was supplied without curation.

The CDR3 sequence holds 13 residues, the cysteine and phenylalanine included. Of the read, only the CDR3 DNA is kept; its 39 bases are in frame from base 1. V loses 3 bases, J loses 2 bases, and the germline ends lie 7 bases apart. The germline V gene sets CDR1 to SNHLY and CDR2 to FYNNEI. The immunoSEQ Assay, a bias-controlled multiplex PCR, was used to amplify TCRbeta CDR3 regions from genomic DNA. Per the source publication's procedure: Nucleated cell counts per sample were estimated from amplification of reference gene primers within the assay. Sequence reads were collapsed and filtered to measure the absolute abundance of every unique TCRbeta CDR3 rearrangement. For each sample, productive Simpson clonality was calculated as the square root of Simpson's diversity index over productive rearrangements. TCRdb mirrors the immuneACCESS table, restricted to in-frame sequences. Some clones are absent from its copies; in checked studies, under half trace to an unresolved V gene, and the reason for the others is unknown. Clone size and the V and J calls come from that table; the DNA yielded D and trimming. The sample table contains over 350,000 clones; only one count was recorded for around nine tenths of them. About a tenth of the sample lies in the top ten.

The sequenced sample consisted of PBMCs or T cells enriched from blood (not recorded which). The V and J genes are TRBV2 and TRBJ1-2; there is no confident call for the D gene. This receptor was obtained from a woman in her fifties or sixties who had recovered from COVID-19. In nucleotide form, the sequence is TGTGCCAGCAGTGAGCAGGAAAACTATGGCTACACCTTC. Translated, this gives CASSEQENYGYTF. Extended through the reference TRBV2 and TRBJ1-2 proteins, this CDR3 yields the full variable domain: EPEVTQTPSHQVTQMGQEVILRCVPISNHLYFYWYRQILGQKVEFLVSFYNNEISEKSEIFDDQFSVERPDGSNFTLKIRSTKLEDSAMYFCASSEQENYGYTFGSGTRLTVV.